The sequence of this T cell receptor (beta chain) was determined in a study of T-cell memory formation after mild COVID-19. Study background: TCR clusters largely stayed donor specific.

Study-level findings and limits: Mainly CM and EM harbored the contracting CD4+ clones; mainly EMRA harbored the CD8+ ones. Some SARS-CoV-2-responding clones were already detected in memory before infection.

Amplification by 5'RACE using constant-segment primers produced TCR alpha and TCR beta cDNA libraries that carried sample barcodes and UMIs. TCRdb processed the 5' RACE reads anew with MiXCR; each CDR3 protein has one entry. The repertoire holds 200,000 to 300,000 distinct CDR3 sequences, with 16% as singletons. With respect to this clonotype: Its target is unknown.

Germline values: CDR1 LNHNV, CDR2 YYDKDF (reference sequence). This CDR3 is 13 amino acids long. J was trimmed by 4 bases and V by 8 bases; bases with no gene match: 4. The clonotype originates from a man between 18 and 29 years old who had mild COVID-19 (a few samples of this study predate the infection). Cell type and time point are not known. The specimen sequenced was PBMCs or a T cell subset sorted from them (not recorded which). This chain links TRBV15 with TRBJ2-1; 8 bases map to TRBD1. DNA for the CDR3: TGTGCCACCGCCGACAGGGGATACAATGAGCAGTTCTTC. Its translation is CATADRGYNEQFF.